The T cell receptor beta chain under discussion was sequenced for a study of T cells after yellow fever vaccination. The CDR3 spans 11 residues, counting both ends. Per the germline V gene, CDR1 is KGHSH and CDR2 is LQKENI. From the 5' RACE reads, TCRdb called clonotypes with MiXCR, one entry per CDR3 protein. The sample holds hundreds of thousands of distinct CDR3 sequences, about 12% seen once. This clonotype was detected a few times. It is unclear where the CDR3 begins or ends on the DNA, so no DNA is shown, and the CDR3 is as TCRdb lists it. The chain uses TRBV18 and TRBJ2-1; the table names TRBD1, a call not compared with the DNA. Here the sequenced sample was PBMCs, taken on the day of the yellow fever booster vaccination. This TCR was sampled from a man aged 25-45 years who received the YFV17D yellow fever vaccine. The CDR3 spells CASSLSWEQFF.